This T cell receptor (beta chain) was recorded in a study of cytomegalovirus exposure and HLA in healthy donors (dated by TCRdb to about 2017). Notes on the research overall: An earlier analysis of roughly 500 of the donors reported 276 Gb of sequence data and some 120 million unique TCR beta sequences from 150 million to 200 million T cells. The genetic ancestry cluster associated with self-reported Caucasian donors included about 81% of the 398 genotyped donors. To predict cytomegalovirus infection status, the study brought together high-throughput TCR immunosequencing, statistical association of individual TCRs with disease status, and machine learning. All discovery cohort repertoires had been generated on a single sequencing platform. HLA typing included class I and class II loci at four-digit resolution. Among around 400 genotyped donors of the cohort, an average of around 250,000 unique TCR beta nucleotide sequences was sequenced per donor, of which about 19% were non-productive. An earlier analysis of 587 of the donors used high-throughput TCR beta sequencing to judge whether each TCR beta V gene segment behaved as functional or pseudogenic. A later genetic analysis took genome-wide SNP genotypes for about three fifths of the roughly 700 donors and used that subset as a discovery cohort. Donor age, sex, ethnicity and CMV serostatus were compiled together with the repertoire data. To study patterns of TCR occurrence, a later analysis re-analyzed previously published TCR beta repertoires from around 660 donors and added high-resolution HLA genotyping. Using immunosequencing, the study profiled T cell repertoires from fewer than 700 subjects and related those repertoires to cytomegalovirus serostatus. A few DR-DQ haplotypes were handled as single units for association and clustering because linkage in the cohort was strong. An early release covering approximately 600 HLA-typed donors comprised about 300 gigabases of sequencing data and around 86 million unique TCR sequences. The number of typed donors differed by locus: about 620-640 for A, B, C, DRB1 and DQB1; some 500 for DQA1; approximately 600 for DPA1; and about 450 for DPB1. Rather than drawing on any new phenotypic data, the later analysis identified candidate immune exposures from TCR beta sequences and the way those sequences occurred across donors. The study aimed to test whether signatures of past pathogen exposure could be identified by cataloging public T cell receptors. A separate validation cohort of 100 to 150 different subjects was used in addition to the roughly 670-subject first cohort. Beyond this particular receptor, the publication reports: At a false discovery rate of 0.05, a later analysis linked around 15,000 TCR beta sequences to specific HLA alleles. According to a later analysis, parvovirus B19, influenza, CMV and Epstein-Barr virus appeared linked to several top co-occurrence clusters. Because the 87-base-pair reads could not distinguish some IMGT-functional V segments, including TRBV6-2 and TRBV6-3, those segments were excluded. Only TCR beta chains were sequenced in this cohort, and the absence of alpha or paired-chain data limited detectable features. The authors suggested that the approach could potentially be extended to other disease states and immunological phenotypes. Linkage disequilibrium might explain the correlated functional status among segregating V segments, but an unknown experimental factor could not be ruled out. Most CMV-associated TCR beta chains appeared to be HLA-restricted in a later analysis, and the HLA associations seemed to be driven largely by CMV exposure. Presence/absence analyses assumed roughly uniform sequencing depth across donors, an assumption that may not hold. The study gave a list of about 150 TCR beta chains associated with cytomegalovirus. Most TCR sequences were seen in very few donors, while some public TCRs were found in many individuals. A group of highly shared sequence variants was considered likely to be a technical artifact of the sequencing pipeline. A few of the identified cytomegalovirus-associated TCR beta chains were confirmed in vitro to be specific for cytomegalovirus antigens. An earlier analysis of around 540 of the donors showed that most TCR beta V segments appeared in productive rearrangements either about 87% or about 30% of the time, which broadly matched IMGT annotations. Because some donors lacked HLA typing at each locus, the association tests relied only on the typed subset. In a later analysis, HLA-associated TCR beta chains showed more clonal expansion and lower generation probabilities than non-associated chains that were equally common. A later genetic analysis reported fewer N-insertions in productive TCRs among donors in an Asian-associated ancestry cluster than the roughly 720-donor mean. The earlier analysis of approximately 590 of the donors excluded approximately 15 rarely observed V segments, including chromosome 9 orphons, because counts were too low. In a later analysis, the rate of TCR association differed among HLA loci, with DRB1 alleles having the most associated TCRs and HLA-C alleles having the fewest. Immune exposure information for the cohort was limited to CMV serostatus. A further reported finding was that TCR beta sequences accurately predicted the HLA-A and HLA-B alleles for most subjects in the first cohort. An association between a missense DCLRE1C variant and V-gene and J-gene trimming of TCR beta chains was found in a later genetic analysis and replicated in an independent cohort. When HLA alleles, especially DR and DQ, strongly co-occurred, TCR associations were difficult to assign to individual alleles. The classifier was reported to diagnose cytomegalovirus status with high specificity and sensitivity in both the original and validation cohorts.

A note on this clone: Its antigen remains undetermined. No base quality information exists; no much larger clone differs at one position.

CDR1 MNHEY and CDR2 SMNVEV were looked up in the germline V gene (reference sequence). The CDR3 runs 16 amino acids, cysteine and phenylalanine included. The DNA shown is the 48-base CDR3, in frame from base 1. The V end gives up 3 bases and the J end 1 base, leaving 3 bases in the junction not matched to a gene. The library relied on the immunoSEQ multiplex PCR assay. A mixture of 60 forward primers for TCR Vbeta segments and 13 reverse primers for TCR Jbeta segments was used in the multiplex PCR. The CDR3 region of rearranged TCR beta genes was amplified from genomic DNA by a multiplex PCR assay. The amplified TCR beta libraries were sequenced on the Illumina HiSeq System as 87-base-pair reads. From the authors' description of their analysis: A later analysis tallied around 82 million unique TCR beta chains across the 666 repertoires, and 10 million to 11 million of those chains were shared by two or more donors. Raw reads were error-corrected and collapsed into unique sequences by a nearest-neighbor algorithm in which closely related sequences were merged to remove PCR and sequencing errors. Alignment of CDR3 sequences to IMGT reference sequences was used to assign V, D and J gene segments. For a sequence to be retained, a match of at least six nucleotides was required to both a V gene segment and a J gene segment. A rearrangement was called productive if the CDR3 had no stop codons and remained in frame with V and J, and every other rearrangement was called non-productive. CDR3 was defined by IMGT convention, running from the second conserved V-encoded cysteine to the conserved J-encoded phenylalanine. The earlier analysis of about 610 of the donors excluded sequences that lacked an unambiguous match to a single V gene segment. In an earlier analysis of 587 of the donors, a V segment was called functional when productive rearrangements were above 56.7%, and segregating when the standard deviation between donors exceeded 5%. To diagnose cytomegalovirus status from the catalog of TCR beta chain sequences, a statistical classification framework was built. V and J gene assignment, in a later analysis, came from comparing TCR nucleotide sequences with IMGT/GENE-DB human TR gene sequences. In a later analysis, CDR3 sequences and most-parsimonious VDJ recombination scenarios were assigned using the TCRdist pipeline. A later analysis defined each TCR beta chain by its CDR3 amino acid sequence plus V-gene family, and excluded reads lacking a unique V-gene family. As a way to deal with suspected cross-contamination and a sequencing artifact, a later analysis dropped hundreds of nucleotide sequences that were highly shared and had low generation probability. In a later analysis, a clonal expansion index was calculated for each public chain from normalized within-repertoire ranks of inferred template counts. In a later analysis, generation probabilities were computed with a VDJ recombination model fitted to out-of-frame rearrangements, and the resulting probabilities were checked against IGoR. Hypergeometric tests were used in a later analysis to score TCR-TCR, TCR-HLA and TCR-CMV co-occurrence, with a repertoire-size bias correction applied to the TCR pairs. False discovery rates were estimated in a later analysis by permuting HLA or CMV assignments 20 times. In a later analysis, co-occurring TCRs were grouped using DBSCAN, and TCRdist sequence similarity was added for clustering within HLA-allele-positive subsets. Repertoires with fewer than 30,000 or more than 120,000 public chains were left out of co-occurrence clustering, as were five repertoires with anomalous nucleotide sharing. As stored in TCRdb, this immuneACCESS dataset retains in-frame rearrangements with V and J assigned. A fraction of the clones does not appear; measured against another copy, unresolved V genes explain less than half of the discrepancy, and the remainder lacks a known reason. The V and J calls and clone size come from that table; D and trimming were worked out from the DNA. The sample table records under 200,000 clones; 75% to 90% of these occur just once. The top ten clonotypes cover about 0.8% of the sample.

The cohort consisted of 650 to 700 healthy bone marrow donors. At the time of sampling, every cohort member was nominally healthy, though immune exposures that went unrecorded were likely present. The donor was CMV seronegative and belonged to the group of under 400 seronegative cohort members. A peripheral blood sample was provided by each donor, and peripheral blood mononuclear cells were used for TCR beta sequencing. The Qiagen DNeasy Blood Extraction Kit was used to extract genomic DNA from the blood cell samples. Recombination connected TRBV27 to TRBJ2-1, with 10 central nucleotides matching TRBD2. The TCR comes from a woman under 30 in good health and CMV-seronegative. Sequencing was done on a sample of PBMCs. The DNA sequence is given as TGTGCCAGCAGTTTGGAGCGGGAGGGTTCCTACAATGAGCAGTTCTTC. Translated, it reads CASSLEREGSYNEQFF.